This passage covers 8 T cell receptor beta chains from one sample sequenced in a study of shared clonotypes between healthy human individuals (dated by TCRdb to 2019 to 2021). Library preparation was by the immunoSEQ multiplex PCR assay. Sourced from immuneACCESS, this table was stored by TCRdb with only in-frame sequences that have V and J called. A share of the clones is absent; for the studies checked, an unresolved V gene accounts for under half, and the remainder has no known explanation. The sample table records some 500,000 clones; over 60% of these occur just once. The top ten constitute about 12% of the sample. The sample taken for sequencing was PBMCs. These receptors originate from a woman aged 35 to 49 in good health. Some clones in this sample may be carry-over from other donors' samples.

This clone was seen a single time. The CDR3 DNA follows: TGTGCCAGCAGCCGGCTTTCCCGCCGACTAGCGGGGGGAAATGAGCAGTTCTTC. Residues: CASSRLSRRLAGGNEQFF. The rearrangement joins TRBV5-8 to TRBJ2-1; 13 positions match TRBD2. Germline values: CDR1 SGHTS, CDR2 YDEGEE. The V gene end was trimmed by 4 bases and the J gene end by 7 bases; junction bases not matched to a gene: 14. This CDR3 has 18 residues.

The V gene is TRBV18, the J gene TRBJ2-7; TRBD1 might be the D (5 bases). CDR1 KGHSH and CDR2 LQKENI come from the germline V gene. V was shortened by 4 bases and J by 4 bases, with 11 bases between the two germline ends. This CDR3 has 13 amino acids. CDR3 bases: TGTGCCAGCTCACTAGGTAGGGGATACGAGCAGTACTTC. Encoded protein: CASSLGRGYEQYF.

The rearrangement joins TRBV5-5 to TRBJ2-1; TRBD2 matches 12 bases. The trim removed 0 bases at V and 3 bases at J, leaving 7 bases unmatched. The CDR3 runs 18 residues. CDR1 is SGHKS and CDR2 is YYEKEE in the germline V gene (reference sequence). The CDR3 bases are TGTGCCAGCAGCTTGGAACTAGCGGGAGGTCCAGGCTACAATGAGCAGTTCTTC. It is translated as CASSLELAGGPGYNEQFF. Full variable domain (missing parts from reference TRBV5-5 and TRBJ2-1): DAGVTQSPTHLIKTRGQQVTLRCSPISGHKSVSWYQQVLGQGPQFIFQYYEKEERGRGNFPDRFSARQFPNYSSELNVNALLLGDSALYLCASSLELAGGPGYNEQFFGPGTRLTVL.

The chain carries TRBV7-3 and TRBJ2-3, with D perhaps assigned TRBD1 or TRBD2 (5 bases each). Deletions cut 3 bases from V and 4 bases from J, with 11 bases between. From germline, CDR1 is SGHTA and CDR2 FQGTGA. The CDR3 extends over 14 amino acids. The CDR3 DNA reads TGTGCCAGCAGCTTCGGGGCAGGATCAGATACGCAGTATTTT. Its translation: CASSFGAGSDTQYF.

With regard to this clone: This sequence is one base from a far larger clone and is likely a read error. The sample contains more than one DNA sequence encoding this CDR3. The chain links TRBV28 to TRBJ1-2; D ambiguous. From germline, CDR1 is MDHEN and CDR2 SYDVKM. CDR3 length: 13 residues. The CDR3 spells CASSLARYYGYTF. The CDR3, as DNA: TGCGCCAGCAGTTTGGCCAGATACTATGGCTACACCTTC.

This sequence joins TRBV5-1 and TRBJ1-1; D is possibly TRBD1 (6 bases). The CDR3 contains 15 residues. Trimming left V 3 bases short and J 2 bases short, with 14 bases between. Germline assignment: CDR1 SGHRS and CDR2 YFSETQ. The CDR3: CASSWDGTTNTEAFF. The CDR3 DNA follows: TGCGCCAGCAGCTGGGACGGGACAACAAACACTGAAGCTTTCTTT.

This chain uses TRBV4-2 with TRBJ2-6; D may match TRBD1 or TRBD2 (6 bases each). Trimming removed 1 base at V and 5 bases at J, with 9 bases between. CDR3 length: 15 residues. Germline CDR1 reads LGHNA; CDR2 reads YNFKEQ. The CDR3 is CASSQVGGRANVLTF. The CDR3 nucleotides are TGTGCCAGCAGCCAAGTAGGGGGGCGGGCCAACGTCCTGACTTTC.

In this sample, this clone turned up once. The chain joins TRBV6-1 to TRBJ1-1, with D tentatively TRBD1 (6 bases). Trimming took off 2 bases at V and 2 bases at J, with 12 bases between the two ends. The CDR3 extends over 15 amino acids. CDR1 MNHNS and CDR2 SASEGT come from the germline V gene. In DNA form, the CDR3 reads TGTGCCAGCAGTGAACGGGCAGGGGTTAACACTGAAGCTTTCTTT. Amino acids: CASSERAGVNTEAFF.